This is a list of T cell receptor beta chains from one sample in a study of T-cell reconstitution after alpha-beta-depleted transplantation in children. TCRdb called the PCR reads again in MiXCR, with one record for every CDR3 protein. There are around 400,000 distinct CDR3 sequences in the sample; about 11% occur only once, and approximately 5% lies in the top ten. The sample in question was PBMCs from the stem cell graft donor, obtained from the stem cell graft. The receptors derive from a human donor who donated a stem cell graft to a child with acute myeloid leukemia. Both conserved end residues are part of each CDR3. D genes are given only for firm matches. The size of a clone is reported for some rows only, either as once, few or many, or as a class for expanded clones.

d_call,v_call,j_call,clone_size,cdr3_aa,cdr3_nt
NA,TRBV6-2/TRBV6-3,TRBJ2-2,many,CASSYAGFTGELFF,TGTGCCAGCAGTTACGCAGGCTTCACCGGGGAGCTGTTTTTT
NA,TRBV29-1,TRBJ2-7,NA,CSVVEGFYEQYF,TGCAGCGTTGTCGAGGGCTTCTACGAGCAGTACTTC
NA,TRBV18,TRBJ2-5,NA,CASSPPSVPQETQYF,TGTGCCAGCTCACCACCCTCAGTACCTCAAGAGACCCAGTACTTC
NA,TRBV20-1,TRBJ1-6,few,CSARSDGDSPLHF,TGCAGTGCTAGGTCCGACGGGGACTCACCCCTCCACTTT
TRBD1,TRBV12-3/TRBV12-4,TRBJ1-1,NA,CASSRDRLMNTEAFF,TGTGCCAGCAGCCGGGACAGGCTCATGAACACTGAAGCTTTCTTT
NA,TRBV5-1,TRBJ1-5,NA,CASSLDGVPRQPQHF,TGCGCCAGCAGCTTGGATGGGGTGCCTCGTCAGCCCCAGCATTTT
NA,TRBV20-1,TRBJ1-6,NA,CSARTDRSLHF,TGCAGTGCTAGAACGGACCGAAGCCTCCACTTT
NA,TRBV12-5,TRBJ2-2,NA,CASGKGTLNTGELFF,TGTGCTAGTGGTAAAGGGACCTTGAACACCGGGGAGCTGTTTTTT
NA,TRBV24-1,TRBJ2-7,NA,CATSDRRGEQYF,TGTGCCACCAGTGACAGGAGGGGAGAGCAGTACTTC
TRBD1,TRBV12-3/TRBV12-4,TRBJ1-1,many,CASSLGTGQAFF,TGTGCCAGCAGCCTCGGGACAGGGCAAGCTTTCTTT
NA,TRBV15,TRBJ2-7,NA,CATIPSRVGEQYF,TGTGCCACCATTCCTTCTAGGGTCGGCGAGCAGTACTTC
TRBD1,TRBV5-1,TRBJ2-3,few,CASSPGQGETDTQYF,TGCGCCAGCAGCCCGGGACAGGGGGAGACAGATACGCAGTATTTT
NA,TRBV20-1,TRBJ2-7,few,CSARAPLTTSYEQYF,TGCAGTGCTAGAGCCCCACTGACTACTTCCTACGAGCAGTACTTC
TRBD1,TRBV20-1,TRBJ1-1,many,CSAGTVNTEAFF,TGCAGTGCAGGGACAGTGAACACTGAAGCTTTCTTT
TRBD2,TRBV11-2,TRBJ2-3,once,CASSPRGGYNSGGTDTQYF,TGTGCCAGCAGCCCCCGGGGGGGATACAATAGCGGTGGCACAGATACGCAGTATTTT
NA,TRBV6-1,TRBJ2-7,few,CASRHRGVAGQTYEQYF,TGTGCCAGCAGACACAGGGGAGTAGCGGGACAAACCTACGAGCAGTACTTC
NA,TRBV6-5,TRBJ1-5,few,CASSYPPGRVNQPQHF,TGTGCCAGCAGTTACCCACCGGGCAGGGTTAATCAGCCCCAGCATTTT
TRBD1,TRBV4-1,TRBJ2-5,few,CASSQSDREETQYF,TGCGCCAGCAGCCAATCCGACAGGGAGGAGACCCAGTACTTC